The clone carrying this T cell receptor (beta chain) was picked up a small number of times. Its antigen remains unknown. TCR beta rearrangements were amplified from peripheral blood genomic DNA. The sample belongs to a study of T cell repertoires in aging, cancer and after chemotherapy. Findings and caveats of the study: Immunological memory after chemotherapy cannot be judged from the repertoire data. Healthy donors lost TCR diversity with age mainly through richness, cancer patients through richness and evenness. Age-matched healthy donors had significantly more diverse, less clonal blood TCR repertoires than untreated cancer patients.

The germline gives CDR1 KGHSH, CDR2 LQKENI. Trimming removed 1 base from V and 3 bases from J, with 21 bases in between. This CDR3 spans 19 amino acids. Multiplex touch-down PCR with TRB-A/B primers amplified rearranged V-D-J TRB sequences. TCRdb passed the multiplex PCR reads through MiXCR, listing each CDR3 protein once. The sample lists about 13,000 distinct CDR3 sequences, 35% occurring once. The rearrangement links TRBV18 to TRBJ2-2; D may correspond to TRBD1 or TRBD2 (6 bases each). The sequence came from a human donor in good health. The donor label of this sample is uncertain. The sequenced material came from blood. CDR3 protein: CASSPRREGGSPDTGELFF. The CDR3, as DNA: TGTGCCAGCTCACCACGACGTGAAGGGGGGAGTCCTGACACCGGGGAGCTGTTTTTT.